This T cell receptor (beta chain) was retrieved from a study of CD4 T cells in relation to SARS-CoV-2 and coronaviruses. Study in general: ViraFEST: approximately 10-day antigen culture of PBMCs, then TCR beta CDR3 sequencing. No peptide or an HIV-1 Nef peptide pool served as negative control. Notes on the study in general: Monoreactive clones expanded significantly more to SARS-CoV-2 than crossreactive clones did.

Produced via immunoSEQ multiplex PCR; TCRdb's table is partial and in-frame only. In the table there are over 20,000 clones, over 70% of which are singletons. Concerning this clone: Its matching antigen is unknown.

The CDR3 covers 13 residues. Trimming left V 3 bases short and J 5 bases short, with 10 bases between. CD4+ T cells from unexposed donors were obtained before the COVID-19 pandemic (2011-2018). Isolation of CD4+ T cells took place after 10 days in culture. Unexposed-donor CD4+ T cells were probed with SARS-CoV-2 S/N and four cold-coronavirus spikes, cells permitting. This sequence originates from a human donor in good health. The chain recombines TRBV12-3 or TRBV12-4 with TRBJ1-1; D is perhaps TRBD1 (6 bases). What was sequenced was CD4+ T cells from PBMCs, cultured in vitro. CDR3 sequence: CASSFNRDTEAFF. DNA of the CDR3: TGTGCCAGCAGTTTTAACAGGGATACTGAAGCTTTCTTT.